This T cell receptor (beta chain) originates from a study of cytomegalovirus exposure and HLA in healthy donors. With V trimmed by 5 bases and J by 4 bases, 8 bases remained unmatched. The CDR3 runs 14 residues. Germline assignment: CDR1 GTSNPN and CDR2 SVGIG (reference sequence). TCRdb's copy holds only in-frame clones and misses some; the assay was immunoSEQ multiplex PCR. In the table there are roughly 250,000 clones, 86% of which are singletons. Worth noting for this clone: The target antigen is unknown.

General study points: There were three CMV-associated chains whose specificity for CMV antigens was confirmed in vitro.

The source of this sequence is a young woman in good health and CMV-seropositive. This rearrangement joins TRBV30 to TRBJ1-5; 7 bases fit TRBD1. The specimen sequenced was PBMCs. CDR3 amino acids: CAWERQGPNQPQHF. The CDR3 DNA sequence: TGTGCCTGGGAGAGACAGGGACCAAATCAGCCCCAGCATTTT.